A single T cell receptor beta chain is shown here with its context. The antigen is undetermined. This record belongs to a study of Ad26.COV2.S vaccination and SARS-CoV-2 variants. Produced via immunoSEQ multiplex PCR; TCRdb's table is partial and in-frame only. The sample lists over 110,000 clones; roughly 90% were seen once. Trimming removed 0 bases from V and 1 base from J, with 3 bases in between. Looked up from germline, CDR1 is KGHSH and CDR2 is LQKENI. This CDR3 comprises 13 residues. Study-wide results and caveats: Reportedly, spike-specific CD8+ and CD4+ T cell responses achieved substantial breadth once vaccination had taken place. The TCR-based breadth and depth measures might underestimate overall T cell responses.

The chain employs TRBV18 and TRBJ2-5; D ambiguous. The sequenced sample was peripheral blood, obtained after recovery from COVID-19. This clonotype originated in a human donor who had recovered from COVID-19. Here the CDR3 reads CASSPPTQETQYF. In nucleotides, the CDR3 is TGTGCCAGCTCACCACCCACCCAAGAGACCCAGTACTTC.